A single sample gave rise to the 31 T cell receptor beta chains below, sequenced in a study of shared clonotypes between healthy human individuals. The assay was immunoSEQ multiplex PCR, and TCRdb's table has in-frame clones only and misses some. This repertoire shows hundreds of thousands of clones, about 80% found once; its top ten account for 1.5% to 2%. The sample consisted of memory CD4+ T cells sorted from blood. Specified subset: CD45RA-negative fraction. The receptors were sampled from a woman aged 25 to 39 in good health.

This sequence joins TRBV11-2 and TRBJ2-2; 8 bases map to TRBD1. J was trimmed by 5 bases and V by 6 bases; bases with no gene match: 8. Per germline, CDR1 SGHAT and CDR2 FQNNGV. This CDR3 spans 15 amino acids. The CDR3 DNA sequence: TGTGCCAGCAGGACCAACAGGGGGTTAACCGGGGAGCTGTTTTTT. It specifies CASRTNRGLTGELFF.

The J gene is TRBJ2-2, the V gene TRBV7-3, with 11 nucleotides matching TRBD2. The germline CDR1 and CDR2 sequences are SGHTA and FQGTGA. The CDR3 covers 15 residues. The V segment lost 3 bases and the J segment 4 bases; nucleotides outside the gene matches: 1. As DNA, the CDR3 is TGTGCCAGCAGCTTGACTAGCGGGGCCACCGGGGAGCTGTTTTTT. This gives the protein CASSLTSGATGELFF.

In its sample, this clone was seen a few times. This sequence joins TRBV7-9 and TRBJ2-6; 7 bases match TRBD1. The CDR3 runs to 15 residues. V trimming: 5 bases; J trimming: 2 bases; junction bases outside the gene matches: 3. Germline CDR1 reads SEHNR; CDR2 reads FQNEAQ (reference sequence). In DNA form, the CDR3 reads TGTGCCAGCAGCCCAGACAGGGCTGGGGCCAACGTCCTGACTTTC. Protein sequence: CASSPDRAGANVLTF.

This clone showed up just a few times. The chain couples TRBV14 to TRBJ2-1, with TRBD2 matching over 9 bases. Germline loops: CDR1 SGHDN, CDR2 FVKESK. After removal of 3 bases from V and 4 bases from J, the junction contained 16 bases not matched to a gene. The CDR3 has 19 amino acids. This chain's CDR3 is CASSHLKSGLAGSYNEQFF. Written as DNA, the CDR3 is TGTGCCAGCAGCCACCTAAAATCGGGCCTAGCGGGATCTTACAATGAGCAGTTCTTC.

The chain is built from TRBV28 and TRBJ2-1; tentatively, D is TRBD1 (6 bases). Germline-derived CDR1 and CDR2 are MDHEN and SYDVKM. V was shortened by 5 bases and J by 1 base, with 12 bases between the two germline ends. This CDR3 region has 15 residues. The CDR3 region is CASSAPDSSYNEQFF. CDR3 bases: TGTGCCAGCAGTGCACCGGACAGTTCCTACAATGAGCAGTTCTTC.

The V and J genes are TRBV10-1 and TRBJ1-2; 7 nucleotides line up with TRBD1. Germline V lookup: CDR1 WNHNN, CDR2 SYGVQD (reference sequence). The trim removed 5 bases at V and 7 bases at J, leaving 10 bases unmatched. The CDR3 is 14 residues long. CDR3 loop: CASSSADRWSGYTF. The CDR3 coding sequence is TGCGCCAGCAGTTCCGCGGACAGGTGGTCTGGCTACACCTTC.

The chain carries TRBV7-9 and TRBJ2-7, with D perhaps matching TRBD2 (5 bases). CDR1 is SEHNR, CDR2 FQNEAQ, per germline (reference sequence). The CDR3 contains 15 residues. V gave up 2 bases and J gave up 5 bases, with 16 bases separating them. CDR3 DNA sequence: TGTGCCAGCAGCTTAAGCCAAGGAGGCCTTGACGAGCAGTACTTC. Encoded protein: CASSLSQGGLDEQYF.

The J gene is TRBJ2-1, the V gene TRBV11-2, with D maybe TRBD2 (5 bases). V lost 8 bases and J 1 base, leaving 18 bases between the germline ends. The CDR3 spans 16 residues. Germline V gives CDR1 SGHAT, CDR2 FQNNGV. The CDR3, as DNA: TGTGCCAGCTCCCCTACCCAGCGGAAGTCCTACAATGAGCAGTTCTTC. This translates into CASSPTQRKSYNEQFF.

This clone was observed a handful of times. Here the CDR3 DNA reads TGTGCCAGCAGTTACCCGCGAGCGGGAGGAGTCTACGAGCAGTACTTC. Translated, it gives CASSYPRAGGVYEQYF. The chain uses TRBV6-5 and TRBJ2-7, with TRBD2 matching 9 bases. CDR3 length: 16 residues. CDR1 and CDR2 (germline): MNHEY, SVGAGI. After removal of 2 bases from V and 3 bases from J, the junction contained 8 bases not matched to a gene.

This clone was picked up a small number of times. The V gene is TRBV7-8, the J gene TRBJ2-7; D uncertain. The CDR3 contains 11 residues. Between the trimmed V and J ends, which lost 2 bases and 4 bases, there was a span of 3 bases. Germline CDR1 and CDR2: SGHVS and FQNEAQ. CDR3 nucleotide sequence: TGTGCCAGCAGCTTAAATTACGAGCAGTACTTC. It translates to CASSLNYEQYF. Using reference TRBV7-8 and TRBJ2-7 for the parts outside the CDR3, the full variable domain is GAGVSQSPRYKVAKRGQDVALRCDPISGHVSLFWYQQALGQGPEFLTYFQNEAQLDKSGLPSDRFFAERPEGSVSTLKIQRTQQEDSAVYLCASSLNYEQYFGPGTRLTVT.

This chain uses TRBV4-2 with TRBJ2-5; TRBD2 agrees at 10 bases. The CDR3 is 15 residues long. The ends lost 1 base at V and 3 bases at J; junction bases unmatched: 2. Germline assignment: CDR1 LGHNA and CDR2 YNFKEQ. CDR3 sequence (DNA): TGTGCCAGCAGCCAAGTTGGGACTAGCGAAGAGACCCAGTACTTC. Translated: CASSQVGTSEETQYF.

V gene TRBV6-1 combines with J gene TRBJ2-7; D unresolved. The germline V gene encodes CDR1 MNHNS and CDR2 SASEGT. The CDR3 has 15 amino acids. Trimming left V 3 bases short and J 3 bases short, with 15 bases between. The CDR3 nucleotides are TGTGCCAGCAGTGAGGGCCCCGGACCGCTCTACGAGCAGTACTTC. It is translated as CASSEGPGPLYEQYF.

The J gene is TRBJ1-1, the V gene TRBV6-1, with D unclear. V lost 8 bases and J 0 bases, leaving 4 bases between the germline ends. CDR1 and CDR2 from the germline V gene are MNHNS and SASEGT. The CDR3 contains 11 residues. CDR3 sequence reads: CASRLNTEAFF. As DNA, the CDR3 is TGTGCCAGCCGATTGAACACTGAAGCTTTCTTT.

The genes are TRBV11-2 and TRBJ2-7, with 7 nucleotides matching TRBD2. The trim removed 6 bases at V and 2 bases at J, leaving 13 bases unmatched. Germline V gene data show CDR1 as SGHAT and CDR2 as FQNNGV. CDR3 length equals 16 residues. The CDR3 region is CASSPGRREPAYEQYF. The DNA of the CDR3 is TGTGCCAGCAGTCCCGGGCGGCGGGAGCCCGCCTACGAGCAGTACTTC.

The V call is TRBV4-2, the J call TRBJ2-3; 8 bases align to TRBD1. Germline-derived CDR1 and CDR2 are LGHNA and YNFKEQ. The ends lost 3 bases at V and 0 bases at J; junction bases unmatched: 2. The CDR3 length is 15 residues. The CDR3 nucleotides read TGTGCCAGCAGCCAGACAGGGGTAAGCACAGATACGCAGTATTTT. The encoded protein is CASSQTGVSTDTQYF.

Ten or more counts support this clone. V gene TRBV7-2 combines with J gene TRBJ2-3, with D perhaps TRBD1 or TRBD2 (5 bases each). V shed 3 bases and J shed 7 bases, with 17 bases lying between them. The length of the CDR3 is 15 residues. Germline lookup yields CDR1 SGHTA and CDR2 FQGNSA. CDR3 residues: CASSLGVLTPHTQYF. The CDR3 DNA follows: TGTGCCAGCAGCTTGGGGGTTCTCACTCCACATACGCAGTATTTT.

Notes on this clone: This sample includes further DNA sequences coding for the same CDR3. The chain carries TRBV30 and TRBJ1-5; the D gene is possibly TRBD1 (6 bases). The CDR3 sequence is 13 residues long. With 0 bases removed from V and 6 bases from J, the gap between germline ends came to 9 bases. Germline assignment: CDR1 GTSNPN and CDR2 SVGIG (reference sequence). The CDR3 bases are TGTGCCTGGAGTGTGGGGGGCGGTCAGCCCCAGCATTTT. Its translation: CAWSVGGGQPQHF. Using reference TRBV30 and TRBJ1-5 for the parts outside the CDR3, the full variable domain is SQTIHQWPATLVQPVGSPLSLECTVEGTSNPNLYWYRQAAGRGLQLLFYSVGIGQISSEVPQNLSASRPQDRQFILSSKKLLLSDSGFYLCAWSVGGGQPQHFGDGTRLSIL.

This rearrangement joins TRBV28 to TRBJ1-1; 7 nucleotides match TRBD1. V lost 3 bases and J lost 11; bases outside the gene matches: 15. From germline, CDR1 is MDHEN and CDR2 SYDVKM. CDR3 length: 15 residues. CDR3 nucleotides: TGTGCCAGCAGTTTGGGGGACAGACGCCTCGACTCGGCTTTCTTT. Translated: CASSLGDRRLDSAFF.

The chain is built from TRBV7-8 and TRBJ2-7; 11 bases are a match to TRBD2. CDR1 and CDR2 from the germline V gene are SGHVS and FQNEAQ. J was trimmed by 4 bases and V by 0 bases; bases with no gene match: 11. CDR3 length: 18 residues. CDR3 in DNA: TGTGCCAGCAGCTTAGCACAAATCACTAGCGGGAGTGTATACGAGCAGTACTTC. The encoded protein is CASSLAQITSGSVYEQYF.

The chain combines TRBV29-1 with TRBJ1-2; no reliable D call. V was trimmed by 5 bases and J by 7 bases, leaving 8 bases between them. Per the germline V gene, CDR1 is SQVTM and CDR2 is ANQGSEA. The CDR3 totals 10 residues. For the CDR3, the DNA is TGCAGCGTTTACGACCTTGGCTACACCTTC. Protein: CSVYDLGYTF.

This clone was picked up many times. The chain is built from TRBV6-1 and TRBJ2-2, with unresolved D. Germline CDR1 is MNHNS and CDR2 is SASEGT. The CDR3 is made up of 14 amino acids. V lost 5 bases to trimming and J lost 0 bases, with 7 bases between them. CDR3 residues: CASSLQANTGELFF. DNA for the CDR3: TGTGCCAGCAGTCTCCAGGCGAACACCGGGGAGCTGTTTTTT.

The V and J genes are TRBV29-1 and TRBJ2-1; the D call may be TRBD1 or TRBD2 (5 bases each). Germline CDR1 reads SQVTM; CDR2 reads ANQGSEA. CDR3 length equals 16 residues. V was pared by 6 bases and J by 5 bases, with 23 bases between. CDR3: CSVTGLGRGFNNEQFF. DNA of the CDR3: TGCAGCGTGACCGGGTTGGGACGCGGCTTTAACAATGAGCAGTTCTTC.

V is TRBV6-1 and J is TRBJ2-6; TRBD1 might be the D (6 bases). V lost 4 bases, J lost 3 bases, and 16 bases lay in between. The CDR3 runs to 17 residues. The germline V gene has CDR1 MNHNS and CDR2 SASEGT. CDR3 residues: CASSGSRRTDGANVLTF. In nucleotides, the CDR3 is TGTGCCAGCAGTGGAAGTCGTAGGACAGATGGGGCCAACGTCCTGACTTTC.

There are a few counts of this clone. DNA for the CDR3: TGTGCCAGCAGCTTCTACAGGGCGTACGAGCAGTACTTC. It is translated as CASSFYRAYEQYF. J is TRBJ2-7 and V is TRBV5-5; D possibly corresponds to TRBD1 (6 bases). CDR1 is SGHKS and CDR2 is YYEKEE in the germline V gene (reference sequence). V dropped 2 bases and J dropped 4 bases, with 10 bases sitting between them. The CDR3 extends over 13 amino acids.

The chain combines TRBV19 with TRBJ2-3, with D perhaps TRBD1 (5 bases). CDR3 length: 16 amino acids. V lost 4 bases, J lost 2 bases, and 16 bases lay in between. Germline CDR1 reads LNHDA; CDR2 reads SQIVND (reference sequence). CDR3: CASSTGYGLSTDTQYF. DNA for the CDR3: TGTGCCAGTAGTACAGGGTACGGCCTCTCCACAGATACGCAGTATTTT.

With regard to this clone: The sample contains more than one DNA sequence encoding this CDR3. The V call is TRBV9, the J call TRBJ2-1, with a possible D match to TRBD1 (5 bases). Germline CDR1 reads SGDLS; CDR2 reads YYNGEE. Trimming pared 0 bases from V and 9 bases from J, leaving 13 bases between. The CDR3 covers 14 residues. This chain's CDR3 is CASSVGAGAGEQFF. CDR3 DNA sequence: TGTGCCAGCAGCGTAGGGGCTGGGGCAGGTGAGCAGTTCTTC.

The chain combines TRBV6-4 with TRBJ2-2; 9 bases match TRBD1. This CDR3 region has 15 residues. The germline gives CDR1 MRHNA, CDR2 SNTAGT. The ends lost 5 bases at V and 6 bases at J; junction bases unmatched: 7. DNA for the CDR3: TGTGCCAGCAGTCCCGGACAGGGGAGGGCCGGGGAGCTGTTTTTT. It is translated as CASSPGQGRAGELFF.

The chain employs TRBV30 and TRBJ2-2, with TRBD2 matching 7 bases. Germline-derived CDR1 and CDR2 are GTSNPN and SVGIG (reference sequence). V shed 3 bases and J 3 bases; nucleotides not matched to a gene: 4. This CDR3 contains 14 residues. CDR3 protein: CAWRKGGDTGELFF. The CDR3 bases are TGTGCCTGGAGAAAGGGAGGGGACACCGGGGAGCTGTTTTTT.

The rearrangement uses TRBV9 and TRBJ2-3; no definite D call. This CDR3 is built from 12 residues. Trimming removed 1 base at V and 3 bases at J, with 3 bases between. Germline V CDR1 and CDR2: SGDLS, YYNGEE. The CDR3 sequence is CASSVNTDTQYF. CDR3 DNA: TGTGCCAGCAGCGTAAATACAGATACGCAGTATTTT.

The sample holds one count of this clone. The chain carries TRBV10-3 and TRBJ1-3; no clear D gene. This CDR3 spans 17 amino acids. Germline values: CDR1 ENHRY, CDR2 SYGVKD. V gave up 3 bases and J gave up 0 bases, with 15 bases separating them. The CDR3 DNA reads TGTGCCATCAGTGAAGGGCTGTTTACCGCCTCTGGAAACACCATATATTTT. Encoded protein: CAISEGLFTASGNTIYF.

This clone was seen a handful of times. The chain links TRBV6-1 to TRBJ2-3; 9 bases agree with TRBD2. V lost 8 bases, J lost 5 bases, and 11 bases stayed unmatched. The CDR3 spans 15 residues. Per germline, CDR1 MNHNS and CDR2 SASEGT. The CDR3 loop reads CASRGASGTEDTQYF. Written as DNA, the CDR3 is TGTGCCAGCCGGGGGGCTAGCGGGACGGAAGATACGCAGTATTTT.